What follows is one TCR beta chain and its context. This clone occurred a few times. Its recognized antigen is unknown. No qualities accompany the bases; no much larger clone lies one base away. This sample was taken from a study of T cell responses to AZD1222 COVID-19 vaccine (dated by TCRdb to the early 2020s). As for the study more broadly: Because spike-specific TCR depth and breadth did not differ between the two schedules, AZD1222 recipients who got a second dose at roughly 4 weeks were pooled with those who got a second dose at roughly 12 weeks. TCR sequencing was performed for roughly 250 trial participants, of whom around 200 were given two doses of AZD1222 and approximately 25 were given two doses of MenACWY control vaccine. Trial participants were enrolled by age into subgroups of 18-55, 56-69 and 70-plus years, and roughly 160, 29 and 62 TCR-sequenced participants, respectively, were included in these subgroups.

This specimen's time point label, per the study, means: baseline before first vaccination. Samples from vaccinated people were obtained from the UK trials COV001 and COV002, which included a single-blind randomized controlled phase 2/3 trial of AZD1222 (ChAdOx1 nCoV-19) in healthy adults. Trial participant PBMC samples were collected at day 0 and day 28 after the second dose for TCRbeta chain sequencing. At the junction V is shortened by 6 bases and J by 6 bases, with 17 bases in between. The CDR3 runs 14 amino acids, cysteine and phenylalanine included. Left in the record is the CDR3 DNA by itself, 42 bases read in frame from the first base. CDR1 and CDR2 were assigned from the germline V gene as MNHEY and SVGAGI. The CDR3 regions of human TCRbeta chains were analyzed by immunosequencing. The original methods were these. Repertoire TCRs were matched against a reference library of SARS-CoV-2-specific TCRs generated with the MIRA antigen-specificity platform. Breadth was defined as the fraction of unique TCRs that were SARS-CoV-2-associated. Depth was defined as the fraction of total T cells that were SARS-CoV-2-associated. Using the MIRA data, each spike-specific TCR was assigned both to the spike region to which the TCR was reactive and to a CD4 or CD8 class. Log10-transformed breadth and depth values were compared by one-way ANOVA with Sidak's multiple comparisons tests. Sourced from immuneACCESS, this table was stored by TCRdb with only in-frame sequences that have V and J called. A share of the clones is absent; for the studies checked, an unresolved V gene accounts for under half, and the remainder has no known explanation. The V and J calls and the clone size are those of that table, but D and trimming were determined from the DNA. Recorded for this sample are some 140,000 clones; more than 75% of them occurred a single time. Roughly 4.3% of the sample rests with the top ten.

The paper's findings and limits, for the study overall: The whole spike protein was spanned by vaccine-associated CD4 TCRs, and dominant responses were seen in regions 160-218 and 743-854. Reportedly, close to half of the unique spike-specific TCRs recognized epitopes lying outside the regions that are mutated in the B.1.351 and B.1.1.7 variants. Because no day 14 peak-response samples were available, repertoires were characterized only after the peak T cell response. Spike-specific TCR breadth and depth rose significantly after two AZD1222 doses compared with day 0 and with MenACWY recipients. Conclusions about previously exposed vaccinees were limited because only six AZD1222 recipients were SARS-CoV-2 seropositive at baseline. In the small 56-69-year group, the increase in depth fell short of significance, most likely because of low power. Participants were mostly white British and included more females than males, and it was suggested by the authors that clonal diversity may have been underestimated.

The sample consisted of peripheral blood, taken on day 0 of AZD1222 vaccination. The chain couples TRBV6-5 to TRBJ1-1, with a tentative D gene TRBD1 over 5 matching bases. This TCR came from an adult in good health. DNA sequence: TGTGCCAGCAGCTCCGGGGCCCCTGGACCTGAAGCTTTCTTT. This yields the protein CASSSGAPGPEAFF.